These 32 T cell receptor beta chains originate from one sample sequenced in a study of neoadjuvant anti-PD-1 for oral cavity cancer. This sample's time point: after neoadjuvant nivolumab, at surgical resection. The data were produced by immunoSEQ multiplex PCR, yet TCRdb's version contains in-frame clones alone and is incomplete. The sample records 55,000 to 75,000 clones, around 85% being singletons. This sample comprised PBMCs, obtained after nivolumab (anti-PD-1) treatment. Receptor source: a person aged 35-80 years with oral cavity squamous cell carcinoma.

This clone was recorded once. This sequence joins TRBV4-1 and TRBJ2-4, with 8 bases identical to TRBD1. This CDR3 region has 15 residues. Germline lookup yields CDR1 MGHRA and CDR2 YSYEKL. V lost 2 bases and J lost 8; bases outside the gene matches: 8. CDR3: CASSQSIPQGDIQYF. The CDR3 DNA reads TGCGCCAGCAGCCAATCTATTCCACAGGGGGACATTCAGTACTTC.

This clone showed up just once. The chain links TRBV4-1 to TRBJ2-7; 15 nucleotides line up with TRBD2. Trimming cost V 4 bases and J 2 bases; bases outside gene matches: 6. Germline values: CDR1 MGHRA, CDR2 YSYEKL. This CDR3 region has 17 residues. The CDR3 protein is CASSLGTSGRLTYEQYF. Written as DNA, the CDR3 is TGCGCCAGCAGCCTAGGGACTAGCGGGAGGCTTACCTACGAGCAGTACTTC.

The CDR3, as DNA: TGCGCCAGCAGCTTGGGGGCCTCTAGCACAGATACGCAGTATTTT. Translation gives CASSLGASSTDTQYF. V gene TRBV5-1 combines with J gene TRBJ2-3; D is ambiguous. V lost 0 bases to trimming and J lost 0 bases, with 8 bases between them. The CDR3 totals 15 residues. CDR1 is SGHRS, CDR2 YFSETQ, per germline.

V is TRBV7-2 and J is TRBJ2-3; tentatively, D is TRBD1 (6 bases). The CDR3 has 14 residues. CDR1 and CDR2 from the germline V gene are SGHTA and FQGNSA. Trimming removed 8 bases from V and 0 bases from J, with 12 bases in between. The CDR3 protein is CASSPGHSTDTQYF. CDR3 in DNA: TGTGCCAGCTCGCCGGGACACAGCACAGATACGCAGTATTTT.

This chain links TRBV5-1 with TRBJ1-3; D unclear. In germline, CDR1 is SGHRS, CDR2 YFSETQ. With 4 bases removed from V and 4 bases from J, the gap between germline ends came to 12 bases. The CDR3 sequence is 14 residues long. For the CDR3, the DNA is TGCGCCAGCAGCCCGGGTAAATCCGGAAACACCATATATTTT. Protein: CASSPGKSGNTIYF.

The V and J genes are TRBV5-1 and TRBJ2-6; tentative D call: TRBD1 (6 bases). The CDR3 loop spans 18 amino acids. Germline CDR1 reads SGHRS; CDR2 reads YFSETQ. The V end was cut by 4 bases, the J end by 0 bases, with 17 bases between. CDR3 nucleotides: TGCGCCAGCAGCAAGACAGGTGCCCCTCTCTCTGGGGCCAACGTCCTGACTTTC. Its translation: CASSKTGAPLSGANVLTF.

The rearrangement joins TRBV5-1 to TRBJ2-5, with D possibly being TRBD1 (6 bases). Germline V gives CDR1 SGHRS, CDR2 YFSETQ. The CDR3 length is 15 residues. V was clipped by 4 bases and J by 1 base, with 14 bases between them. CDR3 sequence reads: CASSAPQGTQETQYF. The CDR3 region has the DNA TGCGCCAGCAGCGCGCCACAGGGAACCCAAGAGACCCAGTACTTC.

The rearrangement links TRBV25-1 to TRBJ1-2, with TRBD1 as a possible D gene (5 bases). Trimming pared 7 bases from V and 6 bases from J, leaving 18 bases between. The CDR3 runs to 14 residues. Germline values: CDR1 MGHDK, CDR2 SYGVNS. CDR3 DNA: TGTGCCAGCATGGGGCCTGGGCTGAATGATGGCTACACCTTC. Its protein product is CASMGPGLNDGYTF.

This chain uses TRBV5-6 with TRBJ1-2, with D perhaps matching TRBD1 (6 bases). There are 18 residues in the CDR3. Deletions cut 1 base from V and 2 bases from J, with 21 bases between. Germline CDR1 and CDR2: SGHDT and YYEEEE. This CDR3 reads CASSLRGHLYPANYGYTF. The CDR3 DNA is TGTGCCAGCAGCTTGAGGGGACATCTTTATCCGGCGAACTATGGCTACACCTTC. Full variable domain (rest looked up from reference TRBV5-6 and TRBJ1-2): DAGVTQSPTHLIKTRGQQVTLRCSPKSGHDTVSWYQQALGQGPQFIFQYYEEEERQRGNFPDRFSGHQFPNYSSELNVNALLLGDSALYLCASSLRGHLYPANYGYTFGSGTRLTVV.

V and J are TRBV7-3 and TRBJ1-1, with TRBD1 matching over 7 bases. Germline V gene sequence: CDR1 SGHTA, CDR2 FQGTGA. J lost 3 bases, V lost 5 bases, and 3 bases had no gene match. The CDR3 contains 13 residues. The CDR3 DNA follows: TGTGCCAGCAGCCAGGGGGGGTACACTGAAGCTTTCTTT. This sequence encodes CASSQGGYTEAFF. The full variable domain, in which reference TRBV7-3 and TRBJ1-1 provide the parts outside the CDR3, is GAGVSQTPSNKVTEKGKYVELRCDPISGHTALYWYRQSLGQGPEFLIYFQGTGAADDSGLPNDRFFAVRPEGSVSTLKIQRTERGDSAVYLCASSQGGYTEAFFGQGTRLTVV.

The gene calls are TRBV29-1 and TRBJ1-2; no definite D call. V shed 4 bases and J shed 2 bases, with 14 bases lying between them. The CDR3 runs to 14 residues. Germline CDR1 SQVTM, CDR2 ANQGSEA. In DNA, the CDR3 is TGCAGCGTTGTATCTGGCTTCGACAACTATGGCTACACCTTC. It translates to CSVVSGFDNYGYTF.

This clone was recorded a few times. The CDR3 nucleotides read TGTGCCAGCAGCTCGATCCGAGGACAGAGCTATGGCTACACCTTC. Translated, it gives CASSSIRGQSYGYTF. J is TRBJ1-2 and V is TRBV7-6; D possibly corresponds to TRBD1 (6 bases). With 4 bases removed from V and 4 bases from J, the gap between germline ends came to 16 bases. This CDR3 comprises 15 residues. Germline CDR1 and CDR2: SGHVS and FNYEAQ.

The rearrangement uses TRBV4-1 and TRBJ2-1; 12 positions agree with TRBD1. Germline CDR1 is MGHRA and CDR2 is YSYEKL. The CDR3 is made up of 16 amino acids. Losses at the gene ends were 2 bases for V and 10 bases for J; bases not matched to a gene: 9. CDR3 region: CASSQPTGTGGNEQFF. CDR3 in DNA: TGCGCCAGCAGCCAACCTACCGGGACAGGGGGCAACGAGCAGTTCTTC.

The rearrangement links TRBV4-1 to TRBJ2-2; TRBD1 matches at 7 bases. The CDR3 totals 14 residues. V dropped 2 bases and J dropped 11; count of bases not matched to a gene: 8. Germline V CDR1 and CDR2: MGHRA, YSYEKL. In DNA, the CDR3 is TGCGCCAGCAGCCAACCGCGACAGGGTCCCGAGCTGTTTTTT. Translating gives CASSQPRQGPELFF.

J is TRBJ2-5 and V is TRBV20-1; D unclear. Trimming took off 0 bases at V and 7 bases at J, with 6 bases between the two ends. CDR1 and CDR2 (germline): DFQATT, SNEGSKA (reference sequence). The CDR3 covers 11 residues. The CDR3, as DNA: TGCAGTGCTAGAGAAGTGGGGACCCAGTACTTC. Protein product: CSAREVGTQYF.

The chain links TRBV11-2 to TRBJ2-7; 9 bases agree with TRBD2. Germline CDR1 and CDR2: SGHAT and FQNNGV. This CDR3 contains 16 residues. The trim removed 4 bases at V and 2 bases at J, leaving 9 bases unmatched. CDR3 loop: CASSSLGGRGPYEQYF. DNA of the CDR3: TGTGCCAGCAGCTCTTTGGGCGGGAGGGGTCCCTACGAGCAGTACTTC.

This sequence joins TRBV10-1 and TRBJ2-6; D possibly corresponds to TRBD1 (6 bases). This CDR3 is built from 15 residues. V lost 5 bases and J 4 bases, leaving 12 bases between the germline ends. Germline V gene data show CDR1 as WNHNN and CDR2 as SYGVQD (reference sequence). CDR3 sequence: CASSSQGTGANVLTF. The CDR3 coding sequence is TGCGCCAGCAGTTCACAGGGAACCGGGGCCAACGTCCTGACTTTC.

V usage is TRBV25-1 and J usage is TRBJ1-1; D might be TRBD1 (6 bases). CDR3 length equals 13 residues. Germline-derived CDR1 and CDR2 are MGHDK and SYGVNS. Between the trimmed V and J ends, which lost 7 bases and 3 bases, there was a span of 12 bases. This CDR3 is CASNRGGYTEAFF. The CDR3 DNA is TGTGCCAGCAACCGAGGGGGGTACACTGAAGCTTTCTTT.

This clone was detected only once. This chain uses TRBV9 with TRBJ2-3; D is undetermined. The CDR3 runs to 14 residues. CDR1 and CDR2 (germline): SGDLS, YYNGEE. Trimming stripped 4 bases from V and 6 bases from J, with 15 bases between. The CDR3 DNA sequence: TGTGCCAGCAGCCCGACACCACTTGCGGATACGCAGTATTTT. Protein product: CASSPTPLADTQYF.

The chain combines TRBV2 with TRBJ1-1; D uncertain. The CDR3 totals 10 residues. Germline loops: CDR1 SNHLY, CDR2 FYNNEI. The V gene lost 5 bases and the J gene lost 8 bases, with 6 bases spanning the gap. CDR3 nucleotides: TGTGCCAGCAGTCGCTACGAAGCTTTCTTT. Translation: CASSRYEAFF.

The CDR3 DNA is TGTGCCAGCAGCTCGTTAGACATCGGGGAGCTGTTTTTT. Its translation is CASSSLDIGELFF. The V call is TRBV7-2, the J call TRBJ2-2; D gene uncertain. The V end was cut by 4 bases, the J end by 7 bases, with 10 bases between. The CDR3 has 13 amino acids. Germline CDR1 reads SGHTA; CDR2 reads FQGNSA.

V gene TRBV7-9 combines with J gene TRBJ2-7; TRBD2 is a possible D gene (5 bases). In germline, CDR1 is SEHNR, CDR2 FQNEAQ (reference sequence). There are 15 residues in the CDR3. The V and J ends lost 5 bases and 2 bases respectively, with 16 bases between them. The DNA for the CDR3 is TGTGCCAGCAGCAAGATACGAGGGTCCCCCTACGAGCAGTACTTC. Translation gives CASSKIRGSPYEQYF.

This sequence joins TRBV28 and TRBJ1-3; 7 bases line up with TRBD1. The V and J ends lost 5 bases and 2 bases, in that order; junction bases with no gene match: 6. Per the germline V gene, CDR1 is MDHEN and CDR2 is SYDVKM. This CDR3 has 15 amino acids. CDR3 coding DNA: TGTGCCAGCAGTATTACAGGGGCCGCTGGAAACACCATATATTTT. Protein: CASSITGAAGNTIYF.

For the CDR3, the DNA is TGTGCCAGCAACCACGGGACTAGGAGTGGCAATGAGCAGTTCTTC. Translation: CASNHGTRSGNEQFF. The chain employs TRBV6-1 and TRBJ2-1, with 8 bases matching TRBD2. The CDR3 contains 15 residues. Germline-derived CDR1 and CDR2 are MNHNS and SASEGT. V dropped 7 bases and J dropped 6; count of bases not matched to a gene: 11.

The V call is TRBV27, the J call TRBJ1-2; TRBD1 matches 7 bases. Trimming cost V 5 bases and J 8 bases; bases outside gene matches: 11. CDR3 length: 14 amino acids. CDR1 and CDR2 (germline): MNHEY, SMNVEV (reference sequence). The CDR3 is CASSRRQGLTGYTF. In DNA form, the CDR3 reads TGTGCCAGCAGTAGACGACAGGGTCTGACGGGCTACACCTTC.

V gene TRBV29-1 combines with J gene TRBJ2-3; the D gene is possibly TRBD1 (6 bases). The CDR3 length is 13 residues. Deletions cut 6 bases from V and 8 bases from J, with 18 bases between. CDR1 is SQVTM, CDR2 ANQGSEA, per germline. CDR3 nucleotide sequence: TGCAGCGTCATGCGGACAGTCCAAGGTACGCAGTATTTT. As protein: CSVMRTVQGTQYF.

The rearrangement joins TRBV6-6 to TRBJ1-4, with D possibly TRBD1 on 5 matching bases. The germline V gene has CDR1 MNHNY and CDR2 SVGAGI (reference sequence). The CDR3 has 12 amino acids. CDR3 sequence: CAVGWGNEKLFF. CDR3 sequence (DNA): TGTGCAGTCGGGTGGGGGAATGAAAAACTGTTTTTT.

The rearrangement links TRBV4-2 to TRBJ2-1; the match to TRBD2 covers 13 bases. The CDR3 loop spans 17 amino acids. Germline values: CDR1 LGHNA, CDR2 YNFKEQ. Trimming removed 2 bases from V and 3 bases from J; junction bases left unmatched: 4. For the CDR3, the DNA is TGTGCCAGCAGCCAACGGACTAGCGGGAGCATCTACAATGAGCAGTTCTTC. It encodes CASSQRTSGSIYNEQFF.

The V and J genes are TRBV30 and TRBJ1-6; D call uncertain. CDR1 and CDR2 from the germline V gene are GTSNPN and SVGIG (reference sequence). The CDR3 has 11 residues. The V and J ends lost 1 base and 13 bases respectively, with 8 bases between them. The CDR3 DNA follows: TGTGCCTGGAGTGGTCTACTGCCCCTCCACTTT. Translation: CAWSGLLPLHF.

CDR3 residues: CAWSLGGELFF. Written as DNA, the CDR3 is TGTGCCTGGAGTTTGGGCGGAGAGCTGTTTTTT. This chain links TRBV30 with TRBJ2-2; D is unresolved. There are 11 residues in the CDR3. V gave up 2 bases and J gave up 11 bases, with 9 bases separating them. Looked up from germline, CDR1 is GTSNPN and CDR2 is SVGIG (reference sequence).

This clone was seen a single time. The V call is TRBV4-1, the J call TRBJ2-4; either TRBD1 or TRBD2 may fit D (5 bases each). CDR1 MGHRA and CDR2 YSYEKL come from the germline V gene. The CDR3 runs to 15 residues. The V gene lost 8 bases and the J gene lost 6 bases, with 20 bases spanning the gap. CDR3 sequence (DNA): TGCGCCAGCCGTGAAAGAAACCGGGACGGAAACATTCAGTACTTC. This encodes CASRERNRDGNIQYF.

The chain has TRBV6-1 and TRBJ1-3; the match to TRBD1 covers 7 bases. CDR1 and CDR2 (germline): MNHNS, SASEGT. This CDR3 contains 15 residues. The V gene end was trimmed by 4 bases and the J gene end by 3 bases; junction bases not matched to a gene: 6. CDR3 protein: CASSGGGGGGNTIYF. In DNA, the CDR3 is TGTGCCAGCAGTGGGGGAGGGGGCGGTGGAAACACCATATATTTT.